This TCR beta chain was documented in a study of T cells after yellow fever vaccination. Study at large: In the case of low-cell-number fractions, SMART-Seq v4 Ultra Low Input was used for preparation. Whole-study results and caveats: Abundant bulk-derived clonotypes could contaminate FACS-sorted repertoires. Clones from primary vaccination mostly reappeared after the booster (about 97% CD4, less than 90% CD8).

The V and J ends lost 0 bases and 0 bases respectively, with 11 bases between them. Per germline, CDR1 SGHRS and CDR2 YFSETQ. This CDR3 contains 16 residues. For TCR, cDNA came from 5'RACE template switching, which added a universal primer site and UMIs. TCRdb redid the calling of the 5' RACE reads with MiXCR, one entry per CDR3 protein. The sample includes more than 350,000 distinct CDR3 sequences, roughly 11% seen only once; the top ten take less than 20%. For this clonotype: The antigen remains unidentified.

The TCR sequence derives from a man younger than 35 who received the YFV17D yellow fever vaccine. Sequencing was performed on PBMCs, taken on the day of the first yellow fever vaccination. The genes are TRBV5-1 and TRBJ2-3; D is uncertain. CDR3 loop: CASSLEQVISTDTQYF. The CDR3 bases are TGCGCCAGCAGCTTGGAGCAGGTTATTAGCACAGATACGCAGTATTTT.